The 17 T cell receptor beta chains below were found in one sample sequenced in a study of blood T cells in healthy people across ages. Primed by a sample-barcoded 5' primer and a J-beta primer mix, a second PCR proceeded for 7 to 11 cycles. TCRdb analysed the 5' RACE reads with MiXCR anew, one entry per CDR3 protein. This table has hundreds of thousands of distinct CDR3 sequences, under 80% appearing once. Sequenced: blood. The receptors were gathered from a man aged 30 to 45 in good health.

The CDR3 DNA is TGTGCCAGCAGCCAAAGGTCGGGTGGCGATGAGCAGTTCTTC. Protein: CASSQRSGGDEQFF. The chain has TRBV3-1 and TRBJ2-1; the D is unclear. Germline V gene sequence: CDR1 LGHDT, CDR2 YNNKEL (reference sequence). Trimming left V 2 bases short and J 8 bases short, with 13 bases between. The CDR3 is 14 residues long.

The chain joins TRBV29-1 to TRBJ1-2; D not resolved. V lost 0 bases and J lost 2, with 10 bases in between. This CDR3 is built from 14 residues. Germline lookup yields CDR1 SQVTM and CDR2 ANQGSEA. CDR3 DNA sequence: TGCAGCGTTGAAGAGAGTACGAGAAACTATGGCTACACCTTC. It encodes CSVEESTRNYGYTF.

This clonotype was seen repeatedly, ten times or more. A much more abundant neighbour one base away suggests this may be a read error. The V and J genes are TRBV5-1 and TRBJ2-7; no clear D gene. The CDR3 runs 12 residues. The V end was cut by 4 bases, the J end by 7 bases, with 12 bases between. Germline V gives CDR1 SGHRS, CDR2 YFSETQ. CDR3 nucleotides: TGCGCCAGCAGCCGGAGCAATCAGGAGCAGTACTTC. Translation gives CASSRSNQEQYF.

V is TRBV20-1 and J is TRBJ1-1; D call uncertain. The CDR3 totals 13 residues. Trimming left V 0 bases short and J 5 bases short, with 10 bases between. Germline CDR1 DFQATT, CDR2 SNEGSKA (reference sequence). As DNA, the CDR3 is TGCAGTGCTAGAGATCTAGGTGGGACTGAAGCTTTCTTT. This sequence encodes CSARDLGGTEAFF.

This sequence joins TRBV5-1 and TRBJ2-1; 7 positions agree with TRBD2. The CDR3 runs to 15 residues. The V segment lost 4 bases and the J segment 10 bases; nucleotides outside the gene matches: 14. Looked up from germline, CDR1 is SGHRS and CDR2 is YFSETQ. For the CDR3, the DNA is TGCGCCAGCAGCCCATGGACGTCGACTAGCCGAGAGCAGTTCTTC. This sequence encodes CASSPWTSTSREQFF. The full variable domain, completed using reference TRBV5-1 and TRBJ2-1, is KAGVTQTPRYLIKTRGQQVTLSCSPISGHRSVSWYQQTPGQGLQFLFEYFSETQRNKGNFPGRFSGRQFSNSRSEMNVSTLELGDSALYLCASSPWTSTSREQFFGPGTRLTVL.

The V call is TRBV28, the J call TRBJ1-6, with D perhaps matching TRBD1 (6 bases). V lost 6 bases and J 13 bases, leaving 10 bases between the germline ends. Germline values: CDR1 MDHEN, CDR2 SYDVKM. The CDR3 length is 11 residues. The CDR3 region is CASRGDRPLHF. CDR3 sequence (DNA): TGTGCCAGCAGGGGAGACAGGCCCCTCCACTTT.

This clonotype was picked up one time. The CDR3 is CASSYSLGGPYGYTF. Written as DNA, the CDR3 is TGTGCCAGCAGTTACAGTTTAGGGGGCCCCTATGGCTACACCTTC. V is TRBV6-5 and J is TRBJ1-2; 7 bases are a match to TRBD1. The germline V gene has CDR1 MNHEY and CDR2 SVGAGI. Unmatched junction bases numbered 7, after V lost 2 bases and J lost 4 bases. This CDR3 region has 15 residues.

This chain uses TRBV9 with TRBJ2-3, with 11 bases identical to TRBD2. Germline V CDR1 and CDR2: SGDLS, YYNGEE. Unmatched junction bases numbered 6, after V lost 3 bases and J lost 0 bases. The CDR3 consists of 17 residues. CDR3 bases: TGTGCCAGCAGCGCAACTAGCGGGGGTACTAGCACAGATACGCAGTATTTT. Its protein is CASSATSGGTSTDTQYF.

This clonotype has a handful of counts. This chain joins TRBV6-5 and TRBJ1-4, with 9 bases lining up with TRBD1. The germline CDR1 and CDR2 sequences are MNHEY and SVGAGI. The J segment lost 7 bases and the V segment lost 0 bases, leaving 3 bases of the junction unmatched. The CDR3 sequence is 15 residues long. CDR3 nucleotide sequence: TGTGCCAGCAGTTACTCCGGGACAGGGATTGAAAAACTGTTTTTT. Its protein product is CASSYSGTGIEKLFF.

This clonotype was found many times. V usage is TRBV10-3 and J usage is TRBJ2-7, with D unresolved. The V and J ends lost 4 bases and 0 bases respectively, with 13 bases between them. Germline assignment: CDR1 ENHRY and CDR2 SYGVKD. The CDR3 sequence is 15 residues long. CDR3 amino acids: CAISGGSTSSYEQYF. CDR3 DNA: TGTGCCATCAGTGGAGGTAGCACGAGCTCCTACGAGCAGTACTTC.

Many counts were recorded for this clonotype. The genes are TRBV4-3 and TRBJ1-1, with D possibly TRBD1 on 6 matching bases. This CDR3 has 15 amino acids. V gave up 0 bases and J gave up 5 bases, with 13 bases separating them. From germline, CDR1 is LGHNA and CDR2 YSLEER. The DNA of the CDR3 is TGCGCCAGCAGCCAAGATAGGGGGGCTCGAACTGAAGCTTTCTTT. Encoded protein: CASSQDRGARTEAFF.

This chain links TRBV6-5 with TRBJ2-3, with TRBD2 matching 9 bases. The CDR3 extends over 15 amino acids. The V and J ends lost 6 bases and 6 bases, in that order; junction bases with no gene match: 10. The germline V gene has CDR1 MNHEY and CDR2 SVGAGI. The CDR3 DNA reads TGTGCCAGCAGCTTTAGCGGGGGAAAGGGGGATACGCAGTATTTT. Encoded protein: CASSFSGGKGDTQYF.

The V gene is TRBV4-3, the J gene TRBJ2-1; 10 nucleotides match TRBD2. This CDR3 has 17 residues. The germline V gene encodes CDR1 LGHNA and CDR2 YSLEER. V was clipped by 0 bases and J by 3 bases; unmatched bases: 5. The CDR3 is CASSQERLAGVYNEQFF. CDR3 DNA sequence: TGCGCCAGCAGCCAAGAACGACTAGCGGGCGTCTACAATGAGCAGTTCTTC.

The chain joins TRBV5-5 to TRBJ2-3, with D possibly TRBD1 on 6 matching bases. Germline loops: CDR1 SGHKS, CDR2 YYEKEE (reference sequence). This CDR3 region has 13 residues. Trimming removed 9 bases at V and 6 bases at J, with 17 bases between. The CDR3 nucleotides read TGTGCCACCGAGCTGACAGGCGCGGATACGCAGTATTTT. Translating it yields CATELTGADTQYF. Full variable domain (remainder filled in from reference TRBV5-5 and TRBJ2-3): DAGVTQSPTHLIKTRGQQVTLRCSPISGHKSVSWYQQVLGQGPQFIFQYYEKEERGRGNFPDRFSARQFPNYSSELNVNALLLGDSALYLCATELTGADTQYFGPGTRLTVL.

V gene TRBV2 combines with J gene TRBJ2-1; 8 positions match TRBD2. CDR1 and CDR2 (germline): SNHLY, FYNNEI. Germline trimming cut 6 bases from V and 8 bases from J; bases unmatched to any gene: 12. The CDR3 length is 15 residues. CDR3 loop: CASRYQPGGLDEQFF. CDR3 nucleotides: TGTGCCAGCAGATACCAACCGGGGGGGCTGGATGAGCAGTTCTTC.

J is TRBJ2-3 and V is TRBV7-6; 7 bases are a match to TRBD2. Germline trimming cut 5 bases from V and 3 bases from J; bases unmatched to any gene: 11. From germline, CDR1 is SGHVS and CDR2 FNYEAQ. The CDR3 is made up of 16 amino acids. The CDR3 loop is CASSAPLADPTDTQYF. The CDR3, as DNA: TGTGCCAGCAGCGCACCTCTAGCGGACCCGACAGATACGCAGTATTTT.

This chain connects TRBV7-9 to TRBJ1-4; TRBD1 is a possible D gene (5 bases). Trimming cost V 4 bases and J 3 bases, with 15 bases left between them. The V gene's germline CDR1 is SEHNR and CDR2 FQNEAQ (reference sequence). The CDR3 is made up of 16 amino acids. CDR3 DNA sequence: TGTGCCAGCAGCTCACCCCAAGGGGCGGCTAATGAAAAACTGTTTTTT. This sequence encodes CASSSPQGAANEKLFF.